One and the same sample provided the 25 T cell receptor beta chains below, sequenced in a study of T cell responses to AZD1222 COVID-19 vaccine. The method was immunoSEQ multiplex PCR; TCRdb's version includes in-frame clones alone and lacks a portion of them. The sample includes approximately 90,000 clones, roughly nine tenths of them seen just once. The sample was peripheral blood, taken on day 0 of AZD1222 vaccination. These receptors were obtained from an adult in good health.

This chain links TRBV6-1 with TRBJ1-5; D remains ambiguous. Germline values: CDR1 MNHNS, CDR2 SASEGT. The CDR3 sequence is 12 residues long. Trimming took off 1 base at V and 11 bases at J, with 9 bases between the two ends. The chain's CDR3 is CASSEGVLSQHF. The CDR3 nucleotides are TGTGCCAGCAGTGAAGGGGTTTTGTCCCAGCATTTT.

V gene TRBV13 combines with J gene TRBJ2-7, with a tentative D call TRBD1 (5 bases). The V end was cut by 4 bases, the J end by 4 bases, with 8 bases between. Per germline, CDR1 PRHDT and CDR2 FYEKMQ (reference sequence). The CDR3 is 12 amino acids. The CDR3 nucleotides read TGTGCCAGCAGCTCCCAGGGTTACGAGCAGTACTTC. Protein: CASSSQGYEQYF.

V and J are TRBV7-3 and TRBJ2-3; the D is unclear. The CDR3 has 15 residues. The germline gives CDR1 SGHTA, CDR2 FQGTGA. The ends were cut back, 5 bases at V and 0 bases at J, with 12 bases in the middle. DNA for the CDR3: TGTGCCAGCAGCCCCGGTCCTCCTAGCACAGATACGCAGTATTTT. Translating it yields CASSPGPPSTDTQYF.

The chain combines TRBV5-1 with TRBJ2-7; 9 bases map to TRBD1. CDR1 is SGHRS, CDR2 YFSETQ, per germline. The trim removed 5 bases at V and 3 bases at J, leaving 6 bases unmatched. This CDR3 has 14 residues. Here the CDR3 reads CASRPTGGLYEQYF. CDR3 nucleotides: TGCGCCAGCAGGCCGACAGGGGGACTCTACGAGCAGTACTTC.

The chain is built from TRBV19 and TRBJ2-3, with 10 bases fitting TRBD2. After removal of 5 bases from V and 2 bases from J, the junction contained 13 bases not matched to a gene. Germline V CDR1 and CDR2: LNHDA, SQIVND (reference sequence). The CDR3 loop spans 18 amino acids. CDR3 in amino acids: CASSFSSGSATFTDTQYF. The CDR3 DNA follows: TGTGCCAGTAGTTTTTCTAGCGGGAGCGCTACCTTCACAGATACGCAGTATTTT.

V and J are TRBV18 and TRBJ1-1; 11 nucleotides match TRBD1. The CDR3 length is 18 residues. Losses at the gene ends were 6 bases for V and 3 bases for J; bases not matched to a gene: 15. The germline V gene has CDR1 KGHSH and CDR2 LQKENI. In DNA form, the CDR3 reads TGTGCCAGCTCGGGAACGTTAGGGACAGGGGGTAGAGACACTGAAGCTTTCTTT. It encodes CASSGTLGTGGRDTEAFF.

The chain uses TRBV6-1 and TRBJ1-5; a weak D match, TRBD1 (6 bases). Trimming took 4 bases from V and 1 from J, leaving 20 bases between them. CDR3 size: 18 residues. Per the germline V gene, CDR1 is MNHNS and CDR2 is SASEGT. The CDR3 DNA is TGTGCCAGCAGTGCGGGGGCCGGCGGGGGTGGGAGCAATCAGCCCCAGCATTTT. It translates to CASSAGAGGGGSNQPQHF.

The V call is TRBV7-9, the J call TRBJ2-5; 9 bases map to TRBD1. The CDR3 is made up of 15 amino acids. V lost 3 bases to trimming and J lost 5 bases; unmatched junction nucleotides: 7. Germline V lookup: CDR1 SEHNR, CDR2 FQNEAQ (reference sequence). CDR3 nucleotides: TGTGCCAGCAGCTTCGGGACAGGGTCGGAGGAGACCCAGTACTTC. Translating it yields CASSFGTGSEETQYF.

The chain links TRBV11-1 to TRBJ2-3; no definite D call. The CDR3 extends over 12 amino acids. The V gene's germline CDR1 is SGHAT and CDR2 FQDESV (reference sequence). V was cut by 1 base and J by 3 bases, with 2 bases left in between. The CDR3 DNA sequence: TGTGCCAGCAGCTTAGGGACAGATACGCAGTATTTT. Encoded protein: CASSLGTDTQYF. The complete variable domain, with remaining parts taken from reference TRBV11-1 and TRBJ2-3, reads EAEVAQSPRYKITEKSQAVAFWCDPISGHATLYWYRQILGQGPELLVQFQDESVVDDSQLPKDRFSAERLKGVDSTLKIQPAELGDSAMYLCASSLGTDTQYFGPGTRLTVL.

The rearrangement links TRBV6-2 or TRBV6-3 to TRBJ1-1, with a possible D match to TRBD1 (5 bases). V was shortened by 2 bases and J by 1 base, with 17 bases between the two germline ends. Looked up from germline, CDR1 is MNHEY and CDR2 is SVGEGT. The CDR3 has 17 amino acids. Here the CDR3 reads CASSYPDTGKGNTEAFF. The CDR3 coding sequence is TGTGCCAGCAGTTACCCGGACACCGGAAAGGGGAACACTGAAGCTTTCTTT.

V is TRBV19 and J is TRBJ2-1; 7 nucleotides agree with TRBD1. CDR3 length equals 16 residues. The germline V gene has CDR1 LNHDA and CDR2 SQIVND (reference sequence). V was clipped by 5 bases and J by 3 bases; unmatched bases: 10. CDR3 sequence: CASSSEDRAFYNEQFF. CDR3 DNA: TGTGCCAGTAGTTCCGAAGACAGGGCTTTCTACAATGAGCAGTTCTTC.

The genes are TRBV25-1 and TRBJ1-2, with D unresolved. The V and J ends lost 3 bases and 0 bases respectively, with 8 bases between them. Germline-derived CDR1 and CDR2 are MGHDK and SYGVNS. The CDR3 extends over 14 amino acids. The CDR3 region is CASSDWEANYGYTF. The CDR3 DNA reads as TGTGCCAGCAGTGACTGGGAAGCTAACTATGGCTACACCTTC.

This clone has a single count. In DNA, the CDR3 is TGTGCCAGCAGCCAAGATGGGTTCCCGAACACTGAAGCTTTCTTT. Translation: CASSQDGFPNTEAFF. The chain uses TRBV3-1 (or the pseudogene TRBV3-2) and TRBJ1-1; D not resolved. Germline V CDR1 and CDR2: LGHDT, YNNKEL (reference sequence). The ends were cut back, 0 bases at V and 1 base at J, with 9 bases in the middle. This CDR3 is 15 amino acids long.

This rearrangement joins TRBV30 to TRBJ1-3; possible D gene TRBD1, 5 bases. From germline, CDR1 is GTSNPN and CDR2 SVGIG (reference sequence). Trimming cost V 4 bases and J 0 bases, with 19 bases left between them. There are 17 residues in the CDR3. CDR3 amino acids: CAWTILRGRPSGNTIYF. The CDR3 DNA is TGTGCCTGGACCATCTTGAGGGGCCGGCCCTCTGGAAACACCATATATTTT. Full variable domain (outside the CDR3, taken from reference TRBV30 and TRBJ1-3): SQTIHQWPATLVQPVGSPLSLECTVEGTSNPNLYWYRQAAGRGLQLLFYSVGIGQISSEVPQNLSASRPQDRQFILSSKKLLLSDSGFYLCAWTILRGRPSGNTIYFGEGSWLTVV.

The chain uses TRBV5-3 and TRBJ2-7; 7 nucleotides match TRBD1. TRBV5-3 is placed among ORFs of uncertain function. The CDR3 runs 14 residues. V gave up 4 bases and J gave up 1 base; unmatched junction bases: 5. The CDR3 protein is CARSTGTASYEQYF. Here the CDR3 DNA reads TGTGCCAGAAGCACCGGGACAGCGTCCTACGAGCAGTACTTC.

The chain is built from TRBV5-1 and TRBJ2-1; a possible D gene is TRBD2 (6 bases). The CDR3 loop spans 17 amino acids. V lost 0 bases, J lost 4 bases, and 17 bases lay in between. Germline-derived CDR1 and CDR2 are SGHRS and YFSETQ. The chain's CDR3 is CASSLVGSGGPYNEQFF. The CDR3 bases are TGCGCCAGCAGCTTGGTTGGTAGCGGAGGACCTTACAATGAGCAGTTCTTC.

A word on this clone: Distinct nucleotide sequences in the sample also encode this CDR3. CDR3 residues: CASSLGVQPQHF. For the CDR3, the DNA is TGTGCCAGCAGTTTGGGGGTTCAGCCCCAGCATTTT. This chain uses TRBV12-3 or TRBV12-4 with TRBJ1-5, with a possible D match to TRBD1 (5 bases). The V end lost 3 bases, the J end lost 6 bases, and 6 bases lay between the germline ends. The CDR3 sequence is 12 residues long.

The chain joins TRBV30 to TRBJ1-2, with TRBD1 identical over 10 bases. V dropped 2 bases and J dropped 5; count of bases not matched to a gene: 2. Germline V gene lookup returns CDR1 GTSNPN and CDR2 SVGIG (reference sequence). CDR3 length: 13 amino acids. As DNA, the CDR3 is TGTGCCTGGAGTTTGGGACAGGGGTATGGCTACACCTTC. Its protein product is CAWSLGQGYGYTF.

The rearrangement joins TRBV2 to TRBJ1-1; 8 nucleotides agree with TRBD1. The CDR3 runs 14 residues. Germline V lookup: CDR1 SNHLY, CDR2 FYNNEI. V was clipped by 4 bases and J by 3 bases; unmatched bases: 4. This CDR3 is CASSGQGRYTEAFF. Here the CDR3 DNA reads TGTGCCAGCAGTGGACAGGGGAGATACACTGAAGCTTTCTTT.

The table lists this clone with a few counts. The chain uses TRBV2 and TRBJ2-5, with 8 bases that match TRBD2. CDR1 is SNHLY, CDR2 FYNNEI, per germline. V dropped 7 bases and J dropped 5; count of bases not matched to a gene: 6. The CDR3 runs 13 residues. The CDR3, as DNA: TGTGCCAGCATTCGCGGGGGGCGGGAGACCCAGTACTTC. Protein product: CASIRGGRETQYF.

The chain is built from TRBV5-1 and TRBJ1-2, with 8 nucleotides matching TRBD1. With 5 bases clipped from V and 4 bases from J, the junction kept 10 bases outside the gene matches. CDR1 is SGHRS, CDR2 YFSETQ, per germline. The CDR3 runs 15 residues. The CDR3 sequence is CASSLFDRGGYGYTF. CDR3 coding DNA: TGCGCCAGCAGTCTCTTCGACAGGGGCGGCTATGGCTACACCTTC.

CDR3 DNA sequence: TGTGCCAGTAAAAGGGAAACAGGGGAGAATCAGCCCCAGCATTTT. Protein: CASKRETGENQPQHF. The chain links TRBV19 to TRBJ1-5; 7 positions agree with TRBD1. The CDR3 contains 15 residues. The germline V gene has CDR1 LNHDA and CDR2 SQIVND (reference sequence). V lost 7 bases to trimming and J lost 4 bases; unmatched junction nucleotides: 10.

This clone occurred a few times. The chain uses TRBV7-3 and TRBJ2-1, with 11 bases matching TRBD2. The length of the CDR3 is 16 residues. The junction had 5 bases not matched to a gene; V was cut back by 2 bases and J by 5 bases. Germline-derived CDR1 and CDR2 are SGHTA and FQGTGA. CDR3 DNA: TGTGCCAGCAGCTTAGGGGGTAGCGGGAGGGACAATGAGCAGTTCTTC. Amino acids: CASSLGGSGRDNEQFF. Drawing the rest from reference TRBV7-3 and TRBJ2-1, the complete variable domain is GAGVSQTPSNKVTEKGKYVELRCDPISGHTALYWYRQSLGQGPEFLIYFQGTGAADDSGLPNDRFFAVRPEGSVSTLKIQRTERGDSAVYLCASSLGGSGRDNEQFFGPGTRLTVL.

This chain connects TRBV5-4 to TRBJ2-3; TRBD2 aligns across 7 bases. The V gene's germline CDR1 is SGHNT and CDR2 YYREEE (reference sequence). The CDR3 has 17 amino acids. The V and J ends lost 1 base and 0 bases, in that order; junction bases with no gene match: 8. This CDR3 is CASSLYPRDYSTDTQYF. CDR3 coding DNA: TGTGCCAGCAGCTTGTACCCAAGGGACTACAGCACAGATACGCAGTATTTT. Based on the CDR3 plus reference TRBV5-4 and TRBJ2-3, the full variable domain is ETGVTQSPTHLIKTRGQQVTLRCSSQSGHNTVSWYQQALGQGPQFIFQYYREEENGRGNFPPRFSGLQFPNYSSELNVNALELDDSALYLCASSLYPRDYSTDTQYFGPGTRLTVL.

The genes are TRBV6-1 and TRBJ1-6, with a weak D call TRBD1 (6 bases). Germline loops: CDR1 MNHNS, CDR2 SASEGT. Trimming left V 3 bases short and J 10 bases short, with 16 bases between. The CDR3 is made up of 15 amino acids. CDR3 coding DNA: TGTGCCAGCAGTGAGCTTGGGGCAGGGGAATCACCCCTCCACTTT. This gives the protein CASSELGAGESPLHF.